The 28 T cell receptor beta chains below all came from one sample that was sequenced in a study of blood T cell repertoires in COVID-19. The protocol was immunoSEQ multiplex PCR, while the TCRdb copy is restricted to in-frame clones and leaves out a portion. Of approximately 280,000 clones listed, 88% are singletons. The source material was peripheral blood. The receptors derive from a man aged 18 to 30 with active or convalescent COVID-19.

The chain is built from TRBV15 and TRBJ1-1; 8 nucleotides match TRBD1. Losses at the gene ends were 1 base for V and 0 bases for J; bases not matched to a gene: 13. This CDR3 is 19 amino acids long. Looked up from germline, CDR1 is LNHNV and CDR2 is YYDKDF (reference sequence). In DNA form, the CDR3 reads TGTGCCACCAGCAGAGCTCTTATACAGGGGGACTTCATGAACACTGAAGCTTTCTTT. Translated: CATSRALIQGDFMNTEAFF.

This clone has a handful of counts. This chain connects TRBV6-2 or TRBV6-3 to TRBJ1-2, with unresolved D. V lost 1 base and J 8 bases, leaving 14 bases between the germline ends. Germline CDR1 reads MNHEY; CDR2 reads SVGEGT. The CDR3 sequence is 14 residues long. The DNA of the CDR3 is TGTGCCAGCAGTTACTTGGAGATTTCGGGAGGCTACACCTTC. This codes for CASSYLEISGGYTF.

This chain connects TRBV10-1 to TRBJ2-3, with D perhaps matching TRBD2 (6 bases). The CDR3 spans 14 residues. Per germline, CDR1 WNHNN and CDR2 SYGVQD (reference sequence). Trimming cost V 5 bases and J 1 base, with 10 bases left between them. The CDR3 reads CASSLSGGTDTQYF. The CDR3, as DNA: TGCGCCAGCAGTCTTTCGGGGGGCACAGATACGCAGTATTTT.

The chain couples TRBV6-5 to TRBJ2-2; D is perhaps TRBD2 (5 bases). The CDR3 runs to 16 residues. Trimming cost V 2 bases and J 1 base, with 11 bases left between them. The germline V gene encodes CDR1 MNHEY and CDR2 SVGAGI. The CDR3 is CASSYLGLLNTGELFF. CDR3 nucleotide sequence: TGTGCCAGCAGTTACCTCGGACTCTTGAACACCGGGGAGCTGTTTTTT.

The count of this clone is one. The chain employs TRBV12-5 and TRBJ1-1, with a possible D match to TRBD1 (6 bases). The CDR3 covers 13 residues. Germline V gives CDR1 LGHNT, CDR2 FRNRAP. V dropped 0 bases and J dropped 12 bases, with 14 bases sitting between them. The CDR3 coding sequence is TGTGCTAGTGGTTTGGTAGGGGGACGGTGGACTTTCTTT. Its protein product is CASGLVGGRWTFF.

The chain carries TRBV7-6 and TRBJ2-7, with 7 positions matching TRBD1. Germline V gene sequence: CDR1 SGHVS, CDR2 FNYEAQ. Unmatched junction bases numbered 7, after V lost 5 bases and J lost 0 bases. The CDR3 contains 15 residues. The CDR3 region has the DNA TGTGCCAGCAGCCCCGGACAGGCGAGCTCCTACGAGCAGTACTTC. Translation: CASSPGQASSYEQYF.

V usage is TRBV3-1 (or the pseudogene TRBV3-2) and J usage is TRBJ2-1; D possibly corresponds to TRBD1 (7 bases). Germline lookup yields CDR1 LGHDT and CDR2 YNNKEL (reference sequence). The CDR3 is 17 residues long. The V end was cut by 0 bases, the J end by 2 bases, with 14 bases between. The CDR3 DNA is TGTGCCAGCAGCCAAGATGCGGAGGGGGCCCCCTACAATGAGCAGTTCTTC. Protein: CASSQDAEGAPYNEQFF.

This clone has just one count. CDR3 coding DNA: TGTGCCAGCAGCTTAAGGGACAACTCCTACAATGAGCAGTTCTTC. The encoded protein is CASSLRDNSYNEQFF. The chain links TRBV7-2 to TRBJ2-1; D is perhaps TRBD1 (6 bases). Trimming took 2 bases from V and 0 from J, leaving 8 bases between them. This CDR3 contains 15 residues. Germline CDR1 is SGHTA and CDR2 is FQGNSA.

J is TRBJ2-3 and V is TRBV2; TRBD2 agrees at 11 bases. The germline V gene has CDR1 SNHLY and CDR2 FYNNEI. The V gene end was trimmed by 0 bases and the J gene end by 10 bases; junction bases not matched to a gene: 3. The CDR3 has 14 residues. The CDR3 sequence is CASSEALAGVAQYF. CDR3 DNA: TGTGCCAGCAGTGAAGCACTAGCGGGGGTGGCGCAGTATTTT.

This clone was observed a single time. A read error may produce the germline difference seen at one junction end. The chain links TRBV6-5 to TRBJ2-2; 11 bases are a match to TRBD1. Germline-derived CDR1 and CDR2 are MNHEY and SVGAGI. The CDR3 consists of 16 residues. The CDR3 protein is CASSFWTGGTTGELFF. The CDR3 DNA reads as TGTGCCAGTAGTTTCTGGACAGGGGGCACCACCGGGGAGCTGTTTTTT.

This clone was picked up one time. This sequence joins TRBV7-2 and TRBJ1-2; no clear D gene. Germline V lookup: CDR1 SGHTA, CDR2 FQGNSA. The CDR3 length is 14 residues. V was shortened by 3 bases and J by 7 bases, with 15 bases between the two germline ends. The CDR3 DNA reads TGTGCCAGCAGCTTGCCCGGGATCCGATCTGGCTACACCTTC. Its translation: CASSLPGIRSGYTF.

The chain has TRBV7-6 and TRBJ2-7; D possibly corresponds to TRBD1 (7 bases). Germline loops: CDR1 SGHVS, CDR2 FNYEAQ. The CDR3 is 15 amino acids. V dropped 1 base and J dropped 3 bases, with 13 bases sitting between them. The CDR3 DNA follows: TGTGCCAGCAGCTTAGAGCCAGGGGGGTACTACGAGCAGTACTTC. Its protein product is CASSLEPGGYYEQYF.

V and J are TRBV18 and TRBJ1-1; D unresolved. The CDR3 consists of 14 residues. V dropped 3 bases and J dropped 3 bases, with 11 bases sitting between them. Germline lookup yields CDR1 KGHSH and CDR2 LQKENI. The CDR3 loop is CASSPLSRDTEAFF. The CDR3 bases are TGTGCCAGCTCACCGCTCAGCCGGGACACTGAAGCTTTCTTT.

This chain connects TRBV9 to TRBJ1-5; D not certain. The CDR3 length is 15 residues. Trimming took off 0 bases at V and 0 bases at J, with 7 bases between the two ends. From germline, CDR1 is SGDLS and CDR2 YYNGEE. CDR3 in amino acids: CASSVGHFSNQPQHF. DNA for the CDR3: TGTGCCAGCAGCGTAGGACACTTTAGCAATCAGCCCCAGCATTTT.

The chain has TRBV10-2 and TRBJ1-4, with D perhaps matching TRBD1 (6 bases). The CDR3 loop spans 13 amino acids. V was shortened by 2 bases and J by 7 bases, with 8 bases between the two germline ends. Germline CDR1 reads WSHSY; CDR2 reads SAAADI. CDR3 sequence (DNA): TGCGCCAGCAGTGAGCCAGGGGCTGAAAAACTGTTTTTT. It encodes CASSEPGAEKLFF.

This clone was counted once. The CDR3 region has the DNA TGCGCCAGCAGCTTGGGCAGCGACTATGGCTACACCTTC. It codes for CASSLGSDYGYTF. The V gene is TRBV5-1, the J gene TRBJ1-2; no reliable D call. This CDR3 contains 13 residues. V lost 0 bases, J lost 3 bases, and 6 bases lay in between. In germline, CDR1 is SGHRS, CDR2 YFSETQ.

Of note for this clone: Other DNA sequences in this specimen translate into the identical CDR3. As DNA, the CDR3 is TGTGCCAGCAGTGAACGCGGGGGGAGCACAGATACGCAGTATTTT. This translates into CASSERGGSTDTQYF. This rearrangement joins TRBV6-4 to TRBJ2-3; 8 bases match TRBD2. Per the germline V gene, CDR1 is MRHNA and CDR2 is SNTAGT. The CDR3 loop spans 15 amino acids. V gave up 3 bases and J gave up 0 bases; unmatched junction bases: 2.

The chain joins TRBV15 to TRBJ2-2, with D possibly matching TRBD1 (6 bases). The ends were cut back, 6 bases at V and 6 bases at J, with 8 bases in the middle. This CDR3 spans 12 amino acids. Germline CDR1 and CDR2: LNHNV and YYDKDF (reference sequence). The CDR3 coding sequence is TGTGCCACCAGTGGGGGCCCCGGGGAGCTGTTTTTT. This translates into CATSGGPGELFF.

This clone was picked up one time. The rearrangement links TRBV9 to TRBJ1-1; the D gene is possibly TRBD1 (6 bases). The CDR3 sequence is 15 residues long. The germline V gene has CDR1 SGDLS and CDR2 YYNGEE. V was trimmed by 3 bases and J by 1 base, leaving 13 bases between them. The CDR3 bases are TGTGCCAGCAGCGCCTCTGGACAGAGGAACACTGAAGCTTTCTTT. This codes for CASSASGQRNTEAFF.

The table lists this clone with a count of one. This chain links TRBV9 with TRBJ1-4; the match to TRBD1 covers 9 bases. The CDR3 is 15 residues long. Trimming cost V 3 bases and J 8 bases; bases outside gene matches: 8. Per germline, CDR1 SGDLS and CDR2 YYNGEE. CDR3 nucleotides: TGTGCCAGCAGCGCCCCGGGACAGGGAGGCGAAAAACTGTTTTTT. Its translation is CASSAPGQGGEKLFF. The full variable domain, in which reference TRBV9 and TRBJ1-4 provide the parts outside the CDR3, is DSGVTQTPKHLITATGQRVTLRCSPRSGDLSVYWYQQSLDQGLQFLIQYYNGEERAKGNILERFSAQQFPDLHSELNLSSLELGDSALYFCASSAPGQGGEKLFFGSGTQLSVL.

The chain's CDR3 is CASSILAENTGELFF. CDR3 DNA: TGTGCCAGTAGTATTCTGGCAGAAAACACCGGGGAGCTGTTTTTT. The chain couples TRBV19 to TRBJ2-2; D not certain. The V and J ends lost 3 bases and 2 bases respectively, with 10 bases between them. The CDR3 runs to 15 residues. Germline CDR1 LNHDA, CDR2 SQIVND (reference sequence).

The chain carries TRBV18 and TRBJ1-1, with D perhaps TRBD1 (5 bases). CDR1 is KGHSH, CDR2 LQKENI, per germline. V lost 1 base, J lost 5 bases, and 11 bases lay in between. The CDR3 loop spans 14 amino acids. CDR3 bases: TGTGCCAGCTCACCACAGGAGGGACCAACTGAAGCTTTCTTT. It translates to CASSPQEGPTEAFF.

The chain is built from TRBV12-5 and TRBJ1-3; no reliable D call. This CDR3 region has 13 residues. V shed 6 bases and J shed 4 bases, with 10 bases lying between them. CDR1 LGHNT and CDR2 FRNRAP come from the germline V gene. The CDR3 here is CASGENRGNTIYF. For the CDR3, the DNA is TGTGCTAGTGGAGAAAATCGGGGAAACACCATATATTTT.

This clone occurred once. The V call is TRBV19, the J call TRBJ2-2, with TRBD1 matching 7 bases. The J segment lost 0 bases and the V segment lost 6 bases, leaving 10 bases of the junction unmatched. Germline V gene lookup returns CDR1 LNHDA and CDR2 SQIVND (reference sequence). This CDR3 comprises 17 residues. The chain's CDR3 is CASRGGWGQTNTGELFF. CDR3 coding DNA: TGTGCCAGTAGAGGAGGTTGGGGACAGACGAACACCGGGGAGCTGTTTTTT.

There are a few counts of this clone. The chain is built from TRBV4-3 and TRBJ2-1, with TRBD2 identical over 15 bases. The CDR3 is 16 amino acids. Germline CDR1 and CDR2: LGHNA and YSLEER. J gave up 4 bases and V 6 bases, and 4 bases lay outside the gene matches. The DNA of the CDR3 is TGCGCCAGCAGTGACGGACTAGCGGGGGGGTACAATGAGCAGTTCTTC. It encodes CASSDGLAGGYNEQFF.

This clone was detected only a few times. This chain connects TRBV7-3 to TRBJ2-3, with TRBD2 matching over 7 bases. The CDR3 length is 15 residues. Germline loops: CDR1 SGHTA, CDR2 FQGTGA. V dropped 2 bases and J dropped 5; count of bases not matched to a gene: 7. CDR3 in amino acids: CASSLALGGGDTQYF. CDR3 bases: TGTGCCAGCAGCTTAGCCCTCGGCGGGGGAGATACGCAGTATTTT.

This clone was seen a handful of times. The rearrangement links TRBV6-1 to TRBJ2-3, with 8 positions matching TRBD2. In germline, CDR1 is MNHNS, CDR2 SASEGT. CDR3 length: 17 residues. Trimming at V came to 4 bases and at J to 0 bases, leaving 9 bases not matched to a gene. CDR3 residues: CASSALTSGPSTDTQYF. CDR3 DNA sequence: TGTGCCAGCAGTGCCCTAACTAGCGGACCTAGCACAGATACGCAGTATTTT.

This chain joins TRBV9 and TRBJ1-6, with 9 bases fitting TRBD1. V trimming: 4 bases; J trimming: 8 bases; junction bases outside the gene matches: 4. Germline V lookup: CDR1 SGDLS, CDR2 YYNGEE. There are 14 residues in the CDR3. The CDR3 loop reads CASSRQGGYSPLHF. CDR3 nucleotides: TGTGCCAGCAGCCGACAGGGGGGTTATTCACCCCTCCACTTT.